These 23 T cell receptor beta chains share one sample of origin, sequenced in a study of blood T cell repertoires in COVID-19. Clones were sequenced by immunoSEQ multiplex PCR, and TCRdb holds only the in-frame ones, with some missing. Found here are fewer than 90,000 clones, more than 90% of them singletons; the top ten hold approximately 4.3%. The source material was peripheral blood. These receptor sequences come from a human donor with active COVID-19. The donor label of this sample is uncertain.

The chain links TRBV6-2 or TRBV6-3 to TRBJ2-5; 8 bases line up with TRBD2. Per germline, CDR1 MNHEY and CDR2 SVGEGT. Trimming cost V 2 bases and J 5 bases; bases outside gene matches: 7. The CDR3 consists of 15 residues. CDR3 coding DNA: TGTGCCAGCAGTTACGCCGGACAGCGGGAGGAGACCCAGTACTTC. This codes for CASSYAGQREETQYF.

This chain joins TRBV18 and TRBJ1-5, with D maybe TRBD1 (6 bases). The CDR3 consists of 15 residues. CDR1 is KGHSH, CDR2 LQKENI, per germline. V was trimmed by 5 bases and J by 6 bases, leaving 17 bases between them. CDR3 bases: TGTGCCAGCTCAACTGAACAGGGTTCGGGTCAGCCCCAGCATTTT. Translated: CASSTEQGSGQPQHF.

The chain carries TRBV6-5 and TRBJ1-2; 9 nucleotides align to TRBD1. Trimming at V came to 2 bases and at J to 7 bases, leaving 5 bases not matched to a gene. This CDR3 has 14 amino acids. Germline CDR1 is MNHEY and CDR2 is SVGAGI. CDR3 DNA sequence: TGTGCCAGCAGTTACCAACAGGGGGCGCGTGGCTACACCTTC. Translated: CASSYQQGARGYTF.

This clone was found a few times. The V call is TRBV19, the J call TRBJ2-2, with D tentatively TRBD2 (6 bases). There are 14 residues in the CDR3. Germline-derived CDR1 and CDR2 are LNHDA and SQIVND (reference sequence). Trimming removed 9 bases at V and 5 bases at J, with 16 bases between. CDR3 in DNA: TGTGCCAGCCAGTGGCGGGGCGGGACCGGGGAGCTGTTTTTT. This encodes CASQWRGGTGELFF.

The V and J genes are TRBV24-1 and TRBJ2-1, with TRBD2 identical over 11 bases. The CDR3 is made up of 16 amino acids. Germline lookup yields CDR1 KGHDR and CDR2 SFDVKD. V dropped 3 bases and J dropped 7; count of bases not matched to a gene: 7. The CDR3 sequence is CATSDLTSGRGNEQFF. The CDR3 DNA reads TGTGCCACCAGTGATCTCACTAGCGGGAGAGGGAATGAGCAGTTCTTC.

This rearrangement joins TRBV19 to TRBJ2-7; 12 bases agree with TRBD2. Germline V gene sequence: CDR1 LNHDA, CDR2 SQIVND (reference sequence). With 6 bases clipped from V and 2 bases from J, the junction kept 2 bases outside the gene matches. The CDR3 runs to 14 residues. CDR3 nucleotide sequence: TGTGCCAGTAGGACTAGCGGGGGAACCTACGAGCAGTACTTC. Translation: CASRTSGGTYEQYF. Complete variable domain (other parts from reference TRBV19 and TRBJ2-7): DGGITQSPKYLFRKEGQNVTLSCEQNLNHDAMYWYRQDPGQGLRLIYYSQIVNDFQKGDIAEGYSVSREKKESFPLTVTSAQKNPTAFYLCASRTSGGTYEQYFGPGTRLTVT.

V and J are TRBV2 and TRBJ1-5; D might be TRBD1 (5 bases). Deletions cut 5 bases from V and 7 bases from J, with 15 bases between. CDR3 length: 14 residues. Germline CDR1 and CDR2: SNHLY and FYNNEI. The CDR3: CASSSGGDIQPQHF. The CDR3 coding sequence is TGTGCCAGCAGTTCGGGGGGGGATATCCAGCCCCAGCATTTT. Full variable domain (rest looked up from reference TRBV2 and TRBJ1-5): EPEVTQTPSHQVTQMGQEVILRCVPISNHLYFYWYRQILGQKVEFLVSFYNNEISEKSEIFDDQFSVERPDGSNFTLKIRSTKLEDSAMYFCASSSGGDIQPQHFGDGTRLSIL.

The chain combines TRBV9 with TRBJ2-7; TRBD2 matches 8 bases. Trimming cost V 0 bases and J 3 bases; bases outside gene matches: 5. The CDR3 consists of 15 residues. Germline CDR1 and CDR2: SGDLS and YYNGEE. CDR3 loop: CASSVETGGFYEQYF. Written as DNA, the CDR3 is TGTGCCAGCAGCGTAGAAACGGGAGGGTTCTACGAGCAGTACTTC. Full variable domain (outside the CDR3, taken from reference TRBV9 and TRBJ2-7): DSGVTQTPKHLITATGQRVTLRCSPRSGDLSVYWYQQSLDQGLQFLIQYYNGEERAKGNILERFSAQQFPDLHSELNLSSLELGDSALYFCASSVETGGFYEQYFGPGTRLTVT.

The V gene is TRBV11-3, the J gene TRBJ2-3; tentatively, D is TRBD1 (6 bases). Between the trimmed V and J ends, which lost 2 bases and 2 bases, there was a span of 14 bases. The CDR3 spans 16 residues. Germline V gives CDR1 SGHNT, CDR2 YENEEA. The CDR3 nucleotides read TGTGCCAGCAGCTTAACGCCGGGACATATCACAGATACGCAGTATTTT. Encoded protein: CASSLTPGHITDTQYF. The complete variable domain, with remaining parts taken from reference TRBV11-3 and TRBJ2-3, reads EAGVVQSPRYKIIEKKQPVAFWCNPISGHNTLYWYLQNLGQGPELLIRYENEEAVDDSQLPKDRFSAERLKGVDSTLKIQPAELGDSAVYLCASSLTPGHITDTQYFGPGTRLTVL.

V usage is TRBV2 and J usage is TRBJ1-1; D remains ambiguous. CDR3 length: 15 amino acids. Germline V gives CDR1 SNHLY, CDR2 FYNNEI. The V end was cut by 4 bases, the J end by 0 bases, with 12 bases between. The CDR3 DNA sequence: TGTGCCAGCAGTGTGGGCACCCGGATGAACACTGAAGCTTTCTTT. Its translation is CASSVGTRMNTEAFF. Filled out from reference TRBV2 and TRBJ1-1, the complete variable domain reads EPEVTQTPSHQVTQMGQEVILRCVPISNHLYFYWYRQILGQKVEFLVSFYNNEISEKSEIFDDQFSVERPDGSNFTLKIRSTKLEDSAMYFCASSVGTRMNTEAFFGQGTRLTVV.

The V call is TRBV7-2, the J call TRBJ2-1, with a weak D call TRBD1 (6 bases). This CDR3 region has 13 residues. Germline V lookup: CDR1 SGHTA, CDR2 FQGNSA. V was shortened by 1 base and J by 12 bases, with 13 bases between the two germline ends. The CDR3 loop is CASSLVLGRGQFF. Here the CDR3 DNA reads TGTGCCAGCAGCTTAGTCTTGGGCAGGGGGCAGTTCTTC. The variable domain in full, completed from reference TRBV7-2 and TRBJ2-1, reads GAGVSQSPSNKVTEKGKDVELRCDPISGHTALYWYRQSLGQGLEFLIYFQGNSAPDKSGLPSDRFSAERTGGSVSTLTIQRTQQEDSAVYLCASSLVLGRGQFFGPGTRLTVL.

The chain carries TRBV18 and TRBJ2-3, with D unresolved. The germline gives CDR1 KGHSH, CDR2 LQKENI. This CDR3 has 13 amino acids. The V end was cut by 4 bases, the J end by 5 bases, with 10 bases between. The CDR3 loop reads CASSLSSGDTQYF. The CDR3 DNA follows: TGTGCCAGCTCACTGTCGTCCGGAGATACGCAGTATTTT.

The rearrangement links TRBV5-1 to TRBJ1-2, with a tentative D call TRBD1 (5 bases). The ends were cut back, 4 bases at V and 2 bases at J, with 12 bases in the middle. The CDR3 length is 14 residues. Germline CDR1 and CDR2: SGHRS and YFSETQ. The CDR3 loop is CASSPPTANYGYTF. In nucleotides, the CDR3 is TGCGCCAGCAGCCCCCCGACAGCCAACTATGGCTACACCTTC. Looking up the rest from reference TRBV5-1 and TRBJ1-2 gives the full variable domain: KAGVTQTPRYLIKTRGQQVTLSCSPISGHRSVSWYQQTPGQGLQFLFEYFSETQRNKGNFPGRFSGRQFSNSRSEMNVSTLELGDSALYLCASSPPTANYGYTFGSGTRLTVV.

The gene calls are TRBV5-1 and TRBJ2-5, with 8 bases that match TRBD1. Per germline, CDR1 SGHRS and CDR2 YFSETQ. The CDR3 runs to 16 residues. Unmatched junction bases numbered 11, after V lost 3 bases and J lost 4 bases. The CDR3 DNA is TGCGCCAGCAGCTCGGGGCCGACAGGGGTGGGAGAGACCCAGTACTTC. It translates to CASSSGPTGVGETQYF.

The rearrangement links TRBV7-2 to TRBJ2-1; perhaps TRBD2 as D (6 bases). The germline V gene has CDR1 SGHTA and CDR2 FQGNSA. The germline V and J ends were trimmed by 5 bases and 3 bases, with 11 bases remaining between them. The CDR3 consists of 14 residues. The CDR3 DNA is TGTGCCAGCAGCGTTCCGGGACTCTACAATGAGCAGTTCTTC. This gives the protein CASSVPGLYNEQFF.

This chain joins TRBV5-1 and TRBJ1-1; TRBD1 might be the D (6 bases). The ends were cut back, 4 bases at V and 4 bases at J, with 20 bases in the middle. Germline CDR1 is SGHRS and CDR2 is YFSETQ. This CDR3 has 16 residues. CDR3 bases: TGCGCCAGCAGCCAGGGCCTCGGGGGGGCCGGCACTGAAGCTTTCTTT. The encoded protein is CASSQGLGGAGTEAFF. The full variable domain, completed using reference TRBV5-1 and TRBJ1-1, is KAGVTQTPRYLIKTRGQQVTLSCSPISGHRSVSWYQQTPGQGLQFLFEYFSETQRNKGNFPGRFSGRQFSNSRSEMNVSTLELGDSALYLCASSQGLGGAGTEAFFGQGTRLTVV.

This chain uses TRBV5-4 with TRBJ2-2; 8 bases match TRBD1. The V gene's germline CDR1 is SGHNT and CDR2 YYREEE (reference sequence). Trimming cost V 1 base and J 6 bases; bases outside gene matches: 17. The CDR3 has 19 amino acids. The CDR3 sequence is CASSLWPPFDRGLAGELFF. The CDR3 nucleotides are TGTGCCAGCAGCTTGTGGCCTCCTTTTGACAGGGGACTGGCCGGGGAGCTGTTTTTT.

DNA for the CDR3: TGTGCCAGCAGCTTAGGACTCTCAGGGGTAGGTGAAGCTTTCTTT. Its translation is CASSLGLSGVGEAFF. The chain has TRBV7-2 and TRBJ1-1; D may be TRBD1 (6 bases). The CDR3 loop spans 15 amino acids. Germline V gene lookup returns CDR1 SGHTA and CDR2 FQGNSA. V gave up 1 base and J gave up 7 bases, with 16 bases separating them. Variable domain in full (rest from reference TRBV7-2 and TRBJ1-1): GAGVSQSPSNKVTEKGKDVELRCDPISGHTALYWYRQSLGQGLEFLIYFQGNSAPDKSGLPSDRFSAERTGGSVSTLTIQRTQQEDSAVYLCASSLGLSGVGEAFFGQGTRLTVV.

This clone has a handful of counts. CDR3 DNA sequence: TGCGCCAGCAGCCACTATAGCGGGAGGGGTACAGATACGCAGTATTTT. Protein sequence: CASSHYSGRGTDTQYF. This sequence joins TRBV4-3 and TRBJ2-3; 11 positions agree with TRBD2. After removal of 3 bases from V and 3 bases from J, the junction contained 5 bases not matched to a gene. Looked up from germline, CDR1 is LGHNA and CDR2 is YSLEER. The CDR3 has 16 amino acids.

The rearrangement links TRBV10-3 to TRBJ2-3, with 11 bases identical to TRBD2. This CDR3 has 13 amino acids. The J segment lost 4 bases and the V segment lost 10 bases, leaving 4 bases of the junction unmatched. The germline gives CDR1 ENHRY, CDR2 SYGVKD. The CDR3 reads CASSGRASDTQYF. The CDR3 bases are TGTGCCAGTAGCGGGAGGGCCTCAGATACGCAGTATTTT.

V usage is TRBV16 and J usage is TRBJ1-5; perhaps TRBD1 as D (6 bases). CDR1 and CDR2 (germline): KGHSY, FQNENV. Trimming left V 2 bases short and J 7 bases short, with 12 bases between. The CDR3 covers 14 residues. The CDR3 DNA sequence: TGTGCCAGCAGCCAAAGGAAAGGGGGACAGCCCCAGCATTTT. Encoded protein: CASSQRKGGQPQHF.

The rearrangement links TRBV6-5 to TRBJ2-1; 8 nucleotides line up with TRBD2. V was clipped by 2 bases and J by 7 bases; unmatched bases: 7. CDR3 length: 15 residues. CDR1 and CDR2 from the germline V gene are MNHEY and SVGAGI. CDR3 region: CASSYAGGFLNEQFF. CDR3 DNA: TGTGCCAGCAGTTACGCGGGGGGATTTCTTAATGAGCAGTTCTTC.

The chain is built from TRBV10-2 and TRBJ1-1; D remains unclear. V was shortened by 8 bases and J by 6 bases, with 22 bases between the two germline ends. Germline loops: CDR1 WSHSY, CDR2 SAAADI. The CDR3 runs 15 residues. This CDR3 reads CASDQGISSVAEAFF. CDR3 nucleotide sequence: TGCGCCAGCGATCAAGGAATCTCAAGCGTAGCTGAAGCTTTCTTT.